The rows below give T cell receptor beta chains drawn from one sample of a study of blood T cell repertoires in COVID-19. The method was immunoSEQ multiplex PCR; TCRdb's version includes in-frame clones alone and lacks a portion of them. This table holds 150,000 to 200,000 clones, almost 80% found once. Sequenced material: peripheral blood. These receptors came from a man in his sixties with active or convalescent COVID-19. Both conserved end residues are part of each CDR3. Clone size is shown for a subset of rows, as once, few, many or a class of expanded clone.

v_gene: TRBV24-1
j_gene: TRBJ2-3
abundance: -
CDR3aa: CATGHQDTQYF

v_gene: TRBV10-3
j_gene: TRBJ1-1
abundance: -
CDR3aa: CAISELVTGGGKNTEAFF

v_gene: TRBV6-1
j_gene: TRBJ2-7
abundance: -
CDR3aa: CASSERLAGIDEQYF

v_gene: TRBV7-9
j_gene: TRBJ2-7
abundance: -
CDR3aa: CASSGLSGNPTSYEQYF

v_gene: TRBV11-2
j_gene: TRBJ1-5
abundance: -
CDR3aa: CASSGHSNQPQHF

v_gene: TRBV30
j_gene: TRBJ2-3
abundance: -
CDR3aa: CAWRPSRVTQYF

v_gene: TRBV18
j_gene: TRBJ2-7
abundance: -
CDR3aa: CASSSTSSGSSYEQYF

v_gene: TRBV18
j_gene: TRBJ2-1
abundance: -
CDR3aa: CASSPQDRGRLFF

v_gene: TRBV29-1
j_gene: TRBJ2-7
abundance: -
CDR3aa: CSVEEYKGEQYF

v_gene: TRBV10-3
j_gene: TRBJ1-1
abundance: -
CDR3aa: CAISEQVSTEAFF

v_gene: TRBV13
j_gene: TRBJ1-6
abundance: -
CDR3aa: CASSLGDRGGNSPLHF

v_gene: TRBV7-9
j_gene: TRBJ2-7
abundance: once
CDR3aa: CASTLGTGEMAQYF

v_gene: TRBV24-1
j_gene: TRBJ2-7
abundance: -
CDR3aa: CATSDLRDKKQDSYEQYF

v_gene: TRBV28
j_gene: TRBJ1-2
abundance: few
CDR3aa: CASDRGRSDYGYTF

v_gene: TRBV7-8
j_gene: TRBJ2-3
abundance: -
CDR3aa: CASSLGFLLSTDTQYF

v_gene: TRBV20-1
j_gene: TRBJ1-1
abundance: -
CDR3aa: CSARDDRAFF

v_gene: TRBV7-9
j_gene: TRBJ2-3
abundance: once
CDR3aa: CASSRLSGREDTQYF

v_gene: TRBV6-5
j_gene: TRBJ2-3
abundance: -
CDR3aa: CASSSEASSTDTQYF

v_gene: TRBV7-9
j_gene: TRBJ1-2
abundance: once
CDR3aa: CASSLVGREDGYTF

v_gene: TRBV6-5
j_gene: TRBJ2-7
abundance: -
CDR3aa: CASSYSHRAYEQYF

v_gene: TRBV20-1
j_gene: TRBJ2-3
abundance: -
CDR3aa: CSASPTSGTDTQYF

v_gene: TRBV25-1
j_gene: TRBJ1-4
abundance: -
CDR3aa: CASSEYRTGGEKLFF

v_gene: TRBV27
j_gene: TRBJ2-7
abundance: -
CDR3aa: CASTPGGFYEQYF

v_gene: TRBV30
j_gene: TRBJ1-1
abundance: -
CDR3aa: CAWSPGQILLNTEAFF

v_gene: TRBV28
j_gene: TRBJ1-5
abundance: -
CDR3aa: CASSLTGQPQHF

v_gene: TRBV5-8
j_gene: TRBJ2-3
abundance: -
CDR3aa: CASSFGRAITDTQYF

v_gene: TRBV12-3/TRBV12-4
j_gene: TRBJ2-3
abundance: -
CDR3aa: CATRASGTDTQYF

v_gene: TRBV11-2
j_gene: TRBJ2-5
abundance: -
CDR3aa: CASSSPGETQYF

v_gene: TRBV18
j_gene: TRBJ1-3
abundance: -
CDR3aa: CASSTDRGNTIYF

v_gene: TRBV7-8
j_gene: TRBJ2-7
abundance: -
CDR3aa: CASSLRGQSYEQYF

v_gene: TRBV12-3/TRBV12-4
j_gene: TRBJ1-2
abundance: -
CDR3aa: CASSPGLGYTF

v_gene: TRBV5-4
j_gene: TRBJ2-2
abundance: once
CDR3aa: CLAELAGGANTGELFF

v_gene: TRBV28
j_gene: TRBJ2-7
abundance: -
CDR3aa: CASSAPQNLGPDEQYF

v_gene: TRBV15
j_gene: TRBJ2-1
abundance: -
CDR3aa: CATSRVAGGDKQFF

v_gene: TRBV7-9
j_gene: TRBJ1-4
abundance: few
CDR3aa: CASSPTRGTGGGGLFF

v_gene: TRBV19
j_gene: TRBJ2-2
abundance: few
CDR3aa: CASTPGSGRAANTGELFF

v_gene: TRBV5-1
j_gene: TRBJ2-7
abundance: -
CDR3aa: CASSPFPSSAYEQYF

v_gene: TRBV4-3
j_gene: TRBJ2-1
abundance: once
CDR3aa: CASSRGTSSYNEQFF

v_gene: TRBV14
j_gene: TRBJ1-1
abundance: -
CDR3aa: CASSLRTGNTEAFF

v_gene: TRBV11-2
j_gene: TRBJ2-5
abundance: -
CDR3aa: CASSLGGGSSVPQYF

v_gene: TRBV5-1
j_gene: TRBJ2-7
abundance: -
CDR3aa: CASSLVAGEVGEQYF

v_gene: TRBV7-3
j_gene: TRBJ2-7
abundance: -
CDR3aa: CASSLNRGGYEQYF

v_gene: TRBV2
j_gene: TRBJ1-1
abundance: -
CDR3aa: CASSEGLRRTGNTEAFF

v_gene: TRBV5-1
j_gene: TRBJ2-7
abundance: -
CDR3aa: CASSLNSGNFYEQYF

v_gene: TRBV29-1
j_gene: TRBJ1-2
abundance: few
CDR3aa: CSVEDGPSTDYGYTF

v_gene: TRBV7-7
j_gene: TRBJ1-1
abundance: -
CDR3aa: CASSLTVNTEAFF

v_gene: TRBV13
j_gene: TRBJ2-1
abundance: -
CDR3aa: CASSLGAGGPFEQFF

v_gene: TRBV12-3/TRBV12-4
j_gene: TRBJ2-1
abundance: -
CDR3aa: CASTQAREGEQFF

v_gene: TRBV6-6
j_gene: TRBJ2-1
abundance: -
CDR3aa: CASRARDNPYNEQFF

v_gene: TRBV7-2
j_gene: TRBJ1-3
abundance: -
CDR3aa: CASSLGWGRGGGNTIYF

v_gene: TRBV6-5
j_gene: TRBJ1-4
abundance: -
CDR3aa: CASRFDRGNEKLFF

v_gene: TRBV9
j_gene: TRBJ1-1
abundance: few
CDR3aa: CASSESDSLNTEAFF

v_gene: TRBV28
j_gene: TRBJ2-1
abundance: -
CDR3aa: CASRTSGRAEQFF

v_gene: TRBV6-2/TRBV6-3
j_gene: TRBJ2-4
abundance: few
CDR3aa: CASSYSSGGANIQYF

v_gene: TRBV19
j_gene: TRBJ2-3
abundance: -
CDR3aa: CASSTLGLAGGSTDTQYF

v_gene: TRBV27
j_gene: TRBJ2-1
abundance: -
CDR3aa: CASSLSPRRENEQFF

v_gene: TRBV7-8
j_gene: TRBJ2-5
abundance: -
CDR3aa: CASSPNAGPGGETQYF

v_gene: TRBV7-2
j_gene: TRBJ2-7
abundance: -
CDR3aa: CASSRNLAGGYEQYF

v_gene: TRBV4-1
j_gene: TRBJ2-2
abundance: -
CDR3aa: CASSGGLAGGAPNTGELFF

v_gene: TRBV10-3
j_gene: TRBJ2-1
abundance: -
CDR3aa: CAIRGTVATYNEQFF